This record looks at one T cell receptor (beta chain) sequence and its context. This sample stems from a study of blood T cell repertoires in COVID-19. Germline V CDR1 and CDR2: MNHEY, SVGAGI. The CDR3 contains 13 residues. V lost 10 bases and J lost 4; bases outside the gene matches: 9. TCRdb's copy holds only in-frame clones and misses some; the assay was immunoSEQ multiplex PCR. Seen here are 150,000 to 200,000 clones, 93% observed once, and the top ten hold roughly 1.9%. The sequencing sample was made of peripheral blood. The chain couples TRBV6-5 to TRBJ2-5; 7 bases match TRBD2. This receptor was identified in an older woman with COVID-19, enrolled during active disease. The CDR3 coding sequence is TGTGCCACCGCGCTTTGGGAGGGAGAGACCCAGTACTTC. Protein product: CATALWEGETQYF.